The 32 T cell receptor beta chains in this list originate from one sample, sequenced in a study of cytomegalovirus exposure and HLA in healthy donors. This PCR relied on a set of 60 Vbeta primers and 13 Jbeta primers. This table comes from immunoSEQ multiplex PCR, and its TCRdb copy is limited to in-frame clones, with some not included. The repertoire holds 120,000 to 150,000 clones, with approximately 80% as singletons. The sequenced sample consisted of PBMCs. The receptors stem from a woman aged 40 to 50 in good health and CMV-seronegative.

The chain uses TRBV19 and TRBJ2-3, with 9 nucleotides matching TRBD2. The CDR3 extends over 17 amino acids. The junction had 10 bases not matched to a gene; V was cut back by 1 base and J by 5 bases. Germline-derived CDR1 and CDR2 are LNHDA and SQIVND (reference sequence). The chain's CDR3 is CASSIARLAEGLDTQYF. In nucleotides, the CDR3 is TGTGCCAGTAGTATAGCGAGACTAGCGGAGGGGCTAGATACGCAGTATTTT. The variable domain in full, completed from reference TRBV19 and TRBJ2-3, reads DGGITQSPKYLFRKEGQNVTLSCEQNLNHDAMYWYRQDPGQGLRLIYYSQIVNDFQKGDIAEGYSVSREKKESFPLTVTSAQKNPTAFYLCASSIARLAEGLDTQYFGPGTRLTVL.

The gene calls are TRBV19 and TRBJ2-1; 8 positions agree with TRBD2. Germline loops: CDR1 LNHDA, CDR2 SQIVND (reference sequence). J was trimmed by 5 bases and V by 3 bases; bases with no gene match: 9. The CDR3 covers 16 residues. CDR3 coding DNA: TGTGCCAGTAGTATTTATGAGACTAGCGTCGACAATGAGCAGTTCTTC. This sequence encodes CASSIYETSVDNEQFF.

The chain links TRBV7-2 to TRBJ2-1; D is possibly TRBD2 (5 bases). The CDR3 sequence is 15 residues long. Trimming removed 5 bases at V and 1 base at J, with 12 bases between. Germline lookup yields CDR1 SGHTA and CDR2 FQGNSA. The chain's CDR3 is CASSLGLLSYNEQFF. Written as DNA, the CDR3 is TGTGCCAGCAGCCTAGGACTGTTATCCTACAATGAGCAGTTCTTC.

The V gene is TRBV5-4, the J gene TRBJ1-2; TRBD1 matches 7 bases. J gave up 8 bases and V 0 bases, and 13 bases lay outside the gene matches. This CDR3 is 16 amino acids long. Germline loops: CDR1 SGHNT, CDR2 YYREEE (reference sequence). CDR3 bases: TGTGCCAGCAGCTTGGAATTACAGGGGCCCTTTCTAGGCTACACCTTC. Translation gives CASSLELQGPFLGYTF.

This chain's CDR3 is CASSIDRGRVLDQPQHF. CDR3 in DNA: TGTGCCAGTAGTATAGATCGTGGCAGGGTTTTGGATCAGCCCCAGCATTTT. V and J are TRBV19 and TRBJ1-5; D may be TRBD1 (5 bases). CDR3 length: 17 amino acids. The germline CDR1 and CDR2 sequences are LNHDA and SQIVND (reference sequence). The V end was cut by 0 bases, the J end by 5 bases, with 17 bases between.

The V gene is TRBV21-1, the J gene TRBJ1-6; the table's TRBD1 call for D was not verified on the DNA. TRBV21-1 is a pseudogene locus. This CDR3 has 19 residues. The CDR3 sequence is CASSKLPGQGESYNSPLHF. In DNA form, the CDR3 reads TGTGCCAGCAGCAAATTACCGGGACAGGGGGAGAGCTATAATTCACCCCTCCACTTT.

The table lists this clone with a few counts. The chain combines TRBV14 with TRBJ2-7; possibly TRBD2 for D (5 bases). The CDR3 runs to 13 residues. V lost 4 bases to trimming and J lost 3 bases, with 10 bases between them. Germline CDR1 and CDR2: SGHDN and FVKESK. The CDR3 loop is CASSPLGLYEQYF. The CDR3 DNA is TGTGCCAGCAGCCCACTAGGCCTCTACGAGCAGTACTTC.

This clone was seen a single time. The rearrangement joins TRBV27 to TRBJ2-6; D perhaps matches TRBD1 (6 bases). Germline V CDR1 and CDR2: MNHEY, SMNVEV (reference sequence). There are 16 residues in the CDR3. Trimming removed 5 bases at V and 2 bases at J, with 13 bases between. The CDR3 reads CASSILGGAGANVLTF. The CDR3 bases are TGTGCCAGCAGTATCCTAGGGGGAGCTGGGGCCAACGTCCTGACTTTC.

J is TRBJ2-5 and V is TRBV7-9; 12 nucleotides line up with TRBD1. The CDR3 spans 15 residues. CDR1 is SEHNR, CDR2 FQNEAQ, per germline (reference sequence). J gave up 5 bases and V 5 bases, and 6 bases lay outside the gene matches. Here the CDR3 DNA reads TGTGCCAGCAGCACGGGACAGGGGGCGCAGGAGACCCAGTACTTC. Protein: CASSTGQGAQETQYF.

The chain is built from TRBV4-3 and TRBJ2-5, with D hard to call. TRBJ2-7 explains the end of the DNA better; the J call may be wrong. CDR1 and CDR2 (germline): LGHNA, YSLEER. This CDR3 comprises 14 residues. In DNA form, the CDR3 reads TGCGCCAGCAGCCTTTCTAACCCGGGTTACGAGCAGTACTTC. This encodes CASSLSNPGYEQYF.

This clone was seen a handful of times. The CDR3 here is CASSTSGRGYEQYF. The DNA for the CDR3 is TGTGCCAGCAGTACTAGCGGGAGGGGTTACGAGCAGTACTTC. The rearrangement uses TRBV27 and TRBJ2-7, with 13 positions matching TRBD2. Germline V gene sequence: CDR1 MNHEY, CDR2 SMNVEV (reference sequence). CDR3 length equals 14 residues. The ends lost 5 bases at V and 4 bases at J; junction bases unmatched: 2.

This rearrangement joins TRBV5-1 to TRBJ1-1; D gene ambiguous. V lost 4 bases and J 0 bases, leaving 13 bases between the germline ends. Germline CDR1 and CDR2: SGHRS and YFSETQ. CDR3 size: 15 residues. The CDR3 region is CASSGAREVNTEAFF. Here the CDR3 DNA reads TGCGCCAGCAGCGGCGCGAGGGAGGTGAACACTGAAGCTTTCTTT.

This chain connects TRBV27 to TRBJ2-7; 13 bases match TRBD2. Germline CDR1 MNHEY, CDR2 SMNVEV (reference sequence). The CDR3 length is 15 residues. The V segment lost 6 bases and the J segment 2 bases; nucleotides outside the gene matches: 4. The CDR3 coding sequence is TGTGCCAGCAGCAGGGGACTAGCGGGGACCTACGAGCAGTACTTC. This codes for CASSRGLAGTYEQYF.

The chain is built from TRBV10-3 and TRBJ2-3, with D unresolved. CDR1 is ENHRY, CDR2 SYGVKD, per germline. The CDR3 loop spans 14 amino acids. V lost 0 bases and J lost 4, with 8 bases in between. The CDR3 spells CAISESTGADTQYF. The DNA for the CDR3 is TGTGCCATCAGTGAGTCGACGGGTGCAGATACGCAGTATTTT.

Remarks on this clone: The sample has other DNA sequences that encode this CDR3 too. This chain links TRBV6-6 with TRBJ1-1, with 8 bases aligning to TRBD1. J lost 4 bases, V lost 5 bases, and 9 bases had no gene match. The CDR3 consists of 15 residues. In germline, CDR1 is MNHNY, CDR2 SVGAGI (reference sequence). The CDR3, as DNA: TGTGCCAGCAGTCCCCGACAGGGGTTGGGCACTGAAGCTTTCTTT. Protein product: CASSPRQGLGTEAFF.

This clone was recorded a few times. The chain uses TRBV6-1 and TRBJ2-7; 7 bases agree with TRBD2. Trimming removed 3 bases from V and 1 base from J; junction bases left unmatched: 3. The CDR3 runs 14 residues. Germline values: CDR1 MNHNS, CDR2 SASEGT. The CDR3 here is CASSEVSGSYEQYF. For the CDR3, the DNA is TGTGCCAGCAGTGAGGTTAGCGGGTCCTACGAGCAGTACTTC.

The CDR3 loop is CASSPDRLESTNEKLFF. The DNA of the CDR3 is TGTGCCAGCAGCCCCGATAGACTAGAATCAACTAATGAAAAACTGTTTTTT. This chain uses TRBV4-2 with TRBJ1-4, with D unresolved. There are 17 residues in the CDR3. V was shortened by 4 bases and J by 0 bases, with 15 bases between the two germline ends. CDR1 LGHNA and CDR2 YNFKEQ come from the germline V gene.

This chain connects TRBV7-3 to TRBJ2-6; perhaps TRBD1 as D (6 bases). Germline V gives CDR1 SGHTA, CDR2 FQGTGA. V was trimmed by 1 base and J by 3 bases, leaving 7 bases between them. The CDR3 is made up of 15 amino acids. The CDR3 DNA reads as TGTGCCAGCAGCTTAAAGGGGGATGGGGCCAACGTCCTGACTTTC. It codes for CASSLKGDGANVLTF.

The chain recombines TRBV27 with TRBJ2-7, with D tentatively TRBD1 (6 bases). The CDR3 is made up of 17 amino acids. Germline CDR1 reads MNHEY; CDR2 reads SMNVEV (reference sequence). V lost 5 bases and J 4 bases, leaving 24 bases between the germline ends. The CDR3 region has the DNA TGTGCCAGCAGTCTCGCTCACAGGGTGTCTACCCCTTACGAGCAGTACTTC. Translation: CASSLAHRVSTPYEQYF.

The chain joins TRBV28 to TRBJ2-1; D uncertain. Germline loops: CDR1 MDHEN, CDR2 SYDVKM. With 4 bases removed from V and 6 bases from J, the gap between germline ends came to 7 bases. This CDR3 has 12 amino acids. The CDR3 loop reads CASSSNSNEQFF. In nucleotides, the CDR3 is TGTGCCAGCAGTTCCAATAGCAATGAGCAGTTCTTC.

The CDR3 loop reads CASSPSPPYEQYF. CDR3 bases: TGTGCCAGCAGTCCATCCCCCCCCTACGAGCAGTACTTC. This chain connects TRBV27 to TRBJ2-7; D ambiguous. Per germline, CDR1 MNHEY and CDR2 SMNVEV (reference sequence). The ends were cut back, 5 bases at V and 2 bases at J, with 10 bases in the middle. The CDR3 runs to 13 residues.

The J gene is TRBJ2-1, the V gene TRBV2; TRBD2 matches at 8 bases. Germline loops: CDR1 SNHLY, CDR2 FYNNEI. Unmatched junction bases numbered 10, after V lost 7 bases and J lost 5 bases. The length of the CDR3 is 15 residues. In nucleotides, the CDR3 is TGTGCCAGCAATAGGGAGCGGGAGTTCAACAATGAGCAGTTCTTC. This codes for CASNREREFNNEQFF.

The chain links TRBV14 to TRBJ2-1, with D perhaps matching TRBD2 (6 bases). V was shortened by 4 bases and J by 7 bases, with 14 bases between the two germline ends. Germline V gene sequence: CDR1 SGHDN, CDR2 FVKESK. CDR3 length: 14 residues. The CDR3 region has the DNA TGTGCCAGCAGCCCTCCTGGGCGGGGTAATGAGCAGTTCTTC. Protein: CASSPPGRGNEQFF.

This CDR3 is CASTVDRGLGEQYF. CDR3 DNA: TGTGCCAGCACCGTCGACAGGGGGCTGGGCGAGCAGTACTTC. The chain links TRBV9 to TRBJ2-7; 10 nucleotides agree with TRBD1. After removal of 6 bases from V and 6 bases from J, the junction contained 9 bases not matched to a gene. The CDR3 contains 14 residues. Germline V gene data show CDR1 as SGDLS and CDR2 as YYNGEE.

In this sample, this clone turned up a few times. The chain employs TRBV7-9 and TRBJ1-5; unclear D gene. Between the trimmed V and J ends, which lost 5 bases and 0 bases, there was a span of 5 bases. CDR3 size: 13 residues. Germline loops: CDR1 SEHNR, CDR2 FQNEAQ (reference sequence). This CDR3 is CASSASSNQPQHF. CDR3 DNA: TGTGCCAGCAGCGCCAGTAGCAATCAGCCCCAGCATTTT.

This clone has more than one count but fewer than ten. V gene TRBV6-1 combines with J gene TRBJ2-5, with 10 bases identical to TRBD2. From germline, CDR1 is MNHNS and CDR2 SASEGT. The ends lost 1 base at V and 7 bases at J; junction bases unmatched: 9. This CDR3 region has 16 residues. CDR3 protein: CASSEVSGRSGGTQYF. As DNA, the CDR3 is TGTGCCAGCAGTGAAGTTAGCGGGAGGTCGGGTGGGACCCAGTACTTC.

This rearrangement joins TRBV30 to TRBJ1-5, with D possibly being TRBD1 (6 bases). The CDR3 spans 13 residues. Germline V gene sequence: CDR1 GTSNPN, CDR2 SVGIG (reference sequence). Trimming took off 2 bases at V and 6 bases at J, with 11 bases between the two ends. CDR3 protein: CAWSSTGTQPQHF. The CDR3 DNA is TGTGCCTGGAGTTCTACAGGGACTCAGCCCCAGCATTTT.

V gene TRBV28 combines with J gene TRBJ1-2; TRBD1 agrees at 7 bases. The CDR3 length is 14 residues. Germline CDR1 MDHEN, CDR2 SYDVKM. Unmatched junction bases numbered 9, after V lost 6 bases and J lost 5 bases. The DNA for the CDR3 is TGTGCCAGCAGGTCAGGGGGGCCGAGATATGGCTACACCTTC. Protein product: CASRSGGPRYGYTF.

This clone has a single count. The gene calls are TRBV5-6 and TRBJ2-5; a possible D gene is TRBD2 (6 bases). The length of the CDR3 is 15 residues. The V end was cut by 4 bases, the J end by 4 bases, with 17 bases between. Germline V CDR1 and CDR2: SGHDT, YYEEEE. The CDR3 DNA is TGTGCCAGCAGCGTGTTTTCGAGGGAGGTAGAGACCCAGTACTTC. This sequence encodes CASSVFSREVETQYF.

The CDR3 sequence is CAAGTGGSYEQYF. The CDR3 nucleotides are TGTGCCGCCGGGACAGGGGGTTCCTACGAGCAGTACTTC. The genes are TRBV28 and TRBJ2-7; TRBD1 matches 11 bases. The trim removed 11 bases at V and 1 base at J, leaving 4 bases unmatched. The CDR3 has 13 amino acids. Germline V gene sequence: CDR1 MDHEN, CDR2 SYDVKM.

For the CDR3, the DNA is TGTGCCAGCAGCTTTACGGGACAGGGGCACGAAAAACTGTTTTTT. It specifies CASSFTGQGHEKLFF. The J gene is TRBJ1-4, the V gene TRBV7-9, with 10 bases identical to TRBD1. Germline V lookup: CDR1 SEHNR, CDR2 FQNEAQ (reference sequence). The CDR3 runs to 15 residues. V shed 3 bases, J shed 8 bases, and the junction held 6 bases outside the gene matches.

In its sample, this clone was seen a few times. The chain recombines TRBV18 with TRBJ2-4; TRBD2 agrees at 8 bases. Per the germline V gene, CDR1 is KGHSH and CDR2 is LQKENI. This CDR3 is built from 14 residues. Losses at the gene ends were 3 bases for V and 8 bases for J; bases not matched to a gene: 6. This chain's CDR3 is CASSPGLGGDIQYF. The CDR3 region has the DNA TGTGCCAGCTCACCGGGACTAGGAGGAGACATTCAGTACTTC. The whole variable domain, filled in from reference TRBV18 and TRBJ2-4, reads NAGVMQNPRHLVRRRGQEARLRCSPMKGHSHVYWYRQLPEEGLKFMVYLQKENIIDESGMPKERFSAEFPKEGPSILRIQQVVRGDSAAYFCASSPGLGGDIQYFGAGTRLSVL.